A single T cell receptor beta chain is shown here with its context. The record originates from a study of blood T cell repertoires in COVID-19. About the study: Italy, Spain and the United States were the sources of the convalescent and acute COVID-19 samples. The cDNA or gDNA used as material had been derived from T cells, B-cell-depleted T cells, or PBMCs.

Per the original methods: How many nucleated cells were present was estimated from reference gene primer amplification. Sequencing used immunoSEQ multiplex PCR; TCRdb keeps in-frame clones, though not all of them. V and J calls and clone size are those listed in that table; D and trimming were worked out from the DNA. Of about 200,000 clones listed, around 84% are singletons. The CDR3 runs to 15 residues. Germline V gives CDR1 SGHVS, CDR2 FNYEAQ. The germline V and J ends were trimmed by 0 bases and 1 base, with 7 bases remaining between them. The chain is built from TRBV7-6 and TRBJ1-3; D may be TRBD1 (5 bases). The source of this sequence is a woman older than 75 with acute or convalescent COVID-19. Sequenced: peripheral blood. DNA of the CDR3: TGTGCCAGCAGCTTAGCCCCAGGGTCTGGAAACACCATATATTTT. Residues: CASSLAPGSGNTIYF.